The rows below give T cell receptor beta chains drawn from one sample of a study of blood T cells in healthy people across ages. TCRdb redid the calling of the 5' RACE reads with MiXCR, one entry per CDR3 protein. The sample holds about 1.8 million distinct CDR3 sequences, roughly 50% seen once. Sequencing used blood. The receptors stem from a woman between 35 and 50 years old in good health. Both conserved end residues are part of each CDR3. The D gene is left open where the match is weak. Clone size appears in some rows only: once, few, many, or a class for an expanded clone.

CDR3 length	clone size	J gene	V gene	D gene	CDR3 DNA	CDR3 protein
12	few	TRBJ2-3	TRBV29-1	.	TGCAGCGTTGAAGGTCGATTAGATACGCAGTATTTT	CSVEGRLDTQYF
15	few	TRBJ1-4	TRBV12-3/TRBV12-4	.	TGTGCCAGCAGTTTGGGGGGGGGACACCATGAAAAACTGTTTTTT	CASSLGGGHHEKLFF
15	.	TRBJ2-4	TRBV9	.	TGTGCCAGCAGCGCCTTCCGGGACTGCCCCTACGAGCTGTACTTC	CASSAFRDCPYELYF
14	.	TRBJ2-3	TRBV20-1	TRBD2	TGCAGTGCTAGGGGACTAGCTCCCACAGATACGCAGTATTTT	CSARGLAPTDTQYF
15	.	TRBJ2-7	TRBV11-2	.	TGTGCCAGCAGCTTAGAGCTGAGGGATAGCTACGAGCAGTACTTC	CASSLELRDSYEQYF
15	.	TRBJ2-3	TRBV7-2	TRBD2	TGTGCCAGCAGCTCCACTAGCGCCAGCACAGATACGCAGTATTTT	CASSSTSASTDTQYF
14	few	TRBJ2-7	TRBV4-1	.	TGCGCCAGCAGCCAAGAACCCTACAGGGCCGAGCAGTACTTC	CASSQEPYRAEQYF
15	.	TRBJ2-5	TRBV7-2	TRBD2	TGTGCCAGCAGCTTTCAGCGGGGACTCGAGAATGAGCAGTACTTC	CASSFQRGLENEQYF
10	few	TRBJ2-7	TRBV2	.	TGTGCCAGCAGTGAAGCGGCCCAGTACTTC	CASSEAAQYF
12	.	TRBJ2-2	TRBV29-1	.	TGCAGCGTTACACCGAACACCGGGGAGCTGTTTTTT	CSVTPNTGELFF
15	.	TRBJ2-6	TRBV20-1	.	TGCAGTGCTTACGTGGGGAGCTCTGGGGCCAACGTCCTGACTTTC	CSAYVGSSGANVLTF
11	.	TRBJ2-5	TRBV20-1	TRBD2	TGCAATGCTAGGGACTACGAGACCCAGTACTTC	CNARDYETQYF
18	.	TRBJ2-3	TRBV12-3/TRBV12-4	TRBD2	TGTGCCAGCAGTTTACAGCTAGCGGGGGCCTCAAGAGTAGATACGCAGTATTTT	CASSLQLAGASRVDTQYF
14	.	TRBJ2-1	TRBV6-6	TRBD2	TGTGCCAGCAGTTCTAGCGGGGGGATGAAGGAGCAGTTCTTC	CASSSSGGMKEQFF
13	.	TRBJ2-1	TRBV27	.	TGTGCCAGCAGTTTCCAGGGATACAATGAGCAGTTCTTC	CASSFQGYNEQFF
13	.	TRBJ2-1	TRBV11-2	TRBD1	TGTGCCAGCAGCGGGGGACAGGGGGGGGAGCAGTTCTTC	CASSGGQGGEQFF
15	.	TRBJ2-5	TRBV6-5	.	TGTGCCAGCAGTTACTCGCCTACCGCCCAAGAGACCCAGTACTTC	CASSYSPTAQETQYF
19	.	TRBJ2-3	TRBV18	.	TGTGCCAGCTCGCCAGACTCTTTACAGGGTCGAACACAAGCAGATGCGCAGTATTTT	CASSPDSLQGRTQADAQYF
14	few	TRBJ2-1	TRBV20-1	.	TGCAGTGCTCCCCCGGGCTTCTCCTACAATGAGCAGTTCTTC	CSAPPGFSYNEQFF
16	.	TRBJ2-1	TRBV9	TRBD2	TGTGCCAGCAGCGTAGATGGTAGCGGGGGATACAATGAGCAGTTCTTC	CASSVDGSGGYNEQFF
14	.	TRBJ2-3	TRBV11-2	.	TGTGCCAGCAGGCTAGAGGCCCGGTGGGGTACGCAGTATTTT	CASRLEARWGTQYF
17	.	TRBJ2-1	TRBV6-1	.	TGTGCCAGCAGTCCCCCGGGACACCGGAGCTCCTACAATGAGCAGTTCTTC	CASSPPGHRSSYNEQFF
15	.	TRBJ1-2	TRBV20-1	.	TGCAGTGCTAGAGATCTCCTGGTAATATACTATGGCTACACCTTC	CSARDLLVIYYGYTF
14	.	TRBJ1-2	TRBV20-1	TRBD1	TGCAGTGCTAGGATTCCGGACAGGGTCTATGGCTACACCTTC	CSARIPDRVYGYTF
14	once	TRBJ2-6	TRBV27	.	TGTGCCAGCAGTGCGACAGGTGGGGCCAACGTCCTGACTTTC	CASSATGGANVLTF
13	few	TRBJ2-1	TRBV7-3	TRBD1	TGTGCCAGTTTTGAGGGGGCAGCTAATGAGCAGTTCTTC	CASFEGAANEQFF
16	.	TRBJ2-7	TRBV21-1	.	TGTGCCAGCAGCAAGAGACTCCCTCGCGGCTCCTACGAGCAGTACTTC	CASSKRLPRGSYEQYF
17	few	TRBJ2-6	TRBV4-1	.	TGCGCCAGCAGCCAAGATCCCTGGGGCCCTGGGGCCAACGTCCTGACTTTC	CASSQDPWGPGANVLTF
15	once	TRBJ2-7	TRBV5-6	TRBD1	TGTGCCAGCAGCGCGGGACAGGGGTACGGCTACGAGCAGTACTTC	CASSAGQGYGYEQYF
15	few	TRBJ2-5	TRBV9	TRBD1	TGTGCCAGCAGCGTAGACAGGGGGGTAACAGAGACCCAGTACTTC	CASSVDRGVTETQYF
15	.	TRBJ1-1	TRBV7-9	.	TGTGCCAGCAGCTCCCCAAAGGATTTGAACACTGAAGCTTTCTTT	CASSSPKDLNTEAFF
14	.	TRBJ1-2	TRBV2	.	TGTGCCAGCAAGGTCCAGCCGGAAAGGGGCGGCTACACCTTC	CASKVQPERGGYTF
17	.	TRBJ1-5	TRBV4-3	TRBD1	TGCGCCAGCAGCCAAGGGACAGGGGGCCGACCTAATCAGCCCCAGCATTTT	CASSQGTGGRPNQPQHF
15	.	TRBJ1-6	TRBV11-2	.	TGTGCCAGCAGCTTAGAGTACTTTCATAATTCACCCCTCCACTTT	CASSLEYFHNSPLHF
15	few	TRBJ2-7	TRBV5-6	TRBD2	TGTGCCAGCAGCCCCAAGCGGGGGCGAAACTACGAGCAGTACTTC	CASSPKRGRNYEQYF
13	few	TRBJ2-5	TRBV19	.	TGTGCCAGTAGTATATGGGTAGGCGAGACCCAGTACTTC	CASSIWVGETQYF
16	.	TRBJ2-5	TRBV20-1	TRBD2	TGCAGTGCTAGAGGTCGGGGGGGCCGGGAGCTAGAGACCCAGTACTTC	CSARGRGGRELETQYF
13	few	TRBJ2-3	TRBV6-4	.	TGTGCCAGCAGTGAGGGTTCTGGGGATACGCAGTATTTT	CASSEGSGDTQYF
14	.	TRBJ1-6	TRBV6-1	TRBD1	TGTGCCAGCAGTGATCAACAGGGGGCTCCACCCCTCCACTTT	CASSDQQGAPPLHF
15	.	TRBJ2-1	TRBV7-2	.	TGTGCCAGCAGGGAAGACCGCAATCCGTCCAATGAGCAGTTCTTC	CASREDRNPSNEQFF
13	.	TRBJ2-3	TRBV2	TRBD1	TGTGCCAGCGGGACAGGGAGGTCAGATACGCAGTATTTT	CASGTGRSDTQYF
15	.	TRBJ2-5	TRBV4-2	TRBD2	TGTGCCAGCAGCCAAGTGGCTAGCGGGGCAGAGACCCAGTACTTC	CASSQVASGAETQYF
15	.	TRBJ2-3	TRBV29-1	TRBD2	TGCAGCGTTGGGGGACTAGCGGAGGCCTCAGATACGCAGTATTTT	CSVGGLAEASDTQYF
15	.	TRBJ2-7	TRBV4-3	TRBD2	TGCGCCAGCAGCCGTTCTAGCGGGGTTTACAATGAGCAGTACTTC	CASSRSSGVYNEQYF
14	.	TRBJ1-2	TRBV6-5	.	TGTGCCAGCAAAAGGGACACTGCTAACTATGGCTACACCTTC	CASKRDTANYGYTF
15	few	TRBJ1-1	TRBV7-9	.	TGTGCCAGCAGCCCCGAGGGGCCCGAGAACACTGAAGCTTTCTTT	CASSPEGPENTEAFF
17	few	TRBJ1-2	TRBV15	.	TGTGCCACCAGCAGAGGTCCGCCGGGACCCCTGAGGGGTGGCTACACCTTC	CATSRGPPGPLRGGYTF
16	.	TRBJ2-3	TRBV4-3	TRBD1	TGCGCCAGCAGCCAAGATCAATACAGGGGCGCAGATACGCAGTATTTT	CASSQDQYRGADTQYF
15	once	TRBJ2-1	TRBV12-3/TRBV12-4	.	TGTGCCAGCAGTTTAATTACACCGTACCAAGAGACCCAGTTCTTC	CASSLITPYQETQFF
15	.	TRBJ1-2	TRBV5-1	.	TGCGCCAGCAGCTGGCTAGCCGGAGACAGCTATGGCTACACCTTC	CASSWLAGDSYGYTF
12	.	TRBJ1-1	TRBV27	.	TGTGCCAGCAGTGTTAGGGGGGTTGAAGCTTTCTTT	CASSVRGVEAFF
15	.	TRBJ2-7	TRBV5-1	.	TGCGCCAGCAGCTTGGCAAGGGCCGGTCTTTACGAGCAGTACTTC	CASSLARAGLYEQYF